This passage covers 32 T cell receptor beta chains from one sample sequenced in a study of blood T cell repertoires in COVID-19. Method: immunoSEQ multiplex PCR; TCRdb's copy keeps in-frame clones and lacks some. Among under 65,000 clones, 80% to 95% were seen once, and the ten largest hold about 9.1%. Specimen: peripheral blood. The source is a woman over 75 with active COVID-19.

This clone is a singleton in its sample. V usage is TRBV27 and J usage is TRBJ1-5, with 9 bases fitting TRBD1. V lost 5 bases, J lost 1 base, and 9 bases stayed unmatched. This CDR3 spans 17 amino acids. CDR1 MNHEY and CDR2 SMNVEV come from the germline V gene (reference sequence). The DNA for the CDR3 is TGTGCCAGCAGTCCCCTCGGGGACAGGGACAGCAATCAGCCCCAGCATTTT. It yields the protein CASSPLGDRDSNQPQHF.

The chain's CDR3 is CSVVRTSGGTDTQYF. Written as DNA, the CDR3 is TGCAGCGTGGTCAGGACTAGCGGGGGCACAGATACGCAGTATTTT. V and J are TRBV29-1 and TRBJ2-3; TRBD2 agrees at 12 bases. The CDR3 runs 15 residues. Germline lookup yields CDR1 SQVTM and CDR2 ANQGSEA. With 6 bases clipped from V and 1 base from J, the junction kept 5 bases outside the gene matches.

The chain carries TRBV3-1 (or the pseudogene TRBV3-2) and TRBJ1-4; D gene ambiguous. V lost 1 base to trimming and J lost 1 base, with 13 bases between them. CDR1 is LGHDT and CDR2 is YNNKEL in the germline V gene (reference sequence). The CDR3 has 17 amino acids. In DNA form, the CDR3 reads TGTGCCAGCAGCCAAGGCCGCCAGGCCCTAACTAATGAAAAACTGTTTTTT. The encoded protein is CASSQGRQALTNEKLFF.

This clone has a single count. The chain carries TRBV12-5 and TRBJ2-3; a weak D match, TRBD1 (6 bases). The ends were cut back, 2 bases at V and 0 bases at J, with 6 bases in the middle. Germline lookup yields CDR1 LGHNT and CDR2 FRNRAP. CDR3 length equals 14 residues. The CDR3 DNA sequence: TGTGCTAGTGGTTTGACAGGGAGCACAGATACGCAGTATTTT. Its protein product is CASGLTGSTDTQYF.

V is TRBV5-1 and J is TRBJ2-5; 10 bases line up with TRBD1. Germline V lookup: CDR1 SGHRS, CDR2 YFSETQ. Germline trimming cut 4 bases from V and 5 bases from J; bases unmatched to any gene: 8. The CDR3 spans 15 residues. The CDR3 reads CASSTGTGDGETQYF. CDR3 nucleotides: TGCGCCAGCAGCACCGGGACAGGGGACGGGGAGACCCAGTACTTC.

The CDR3 spells CASSYIGGLAQETQYF. DNA for the CDR3: TGTGCCAGCAGTTATATTGGAGGACTAGCGCAAGAGACCCAGTACTTC. This sequence joins TRBV6-5 and TRBJ2-5; 9 nucleotides align to TRBD2. Germline CDR1 is MNHEY and CDR2 is SVGAGI. The CDR3 runs to 16 residues. The ends lost 3 bases at V and 2 bases at J; junction bases unmatched: 7.

This rearrangement joins TRBV19 to TRBJ2-1; tentatively, D is TRBD2 (5 bases). Trimming removed 6 bases from V and 0 bases from J, with 9 bases in between. The CDR3 sequence is 14 residues long. Germline V gene data show CDR1 as LNHDA and CDR2 as SQIVND (reference sequence). CDR3 sequence (DNA): TGTGCCAGTAGGTTGGACTCCTCCTACAATGAGCAGTTCTTC. Its protein is CASRLDSSYNEQFF.

The chain has TRBV19 and TRBJ1-5, with D unresolved. The CDR3 runs to 14 residues. Germline CDR1 is LNHDA and CDR2 is SQIVND (reference sequence). V was shortened by 6 bases and J by 7 bases, with 16 bases between the two germline ends. CDR3 DNA: TGTGCCAGTAGCGAGATCGGCGGGAACCAGCCCCAGCATTTT. The encoded protein is CASSEIGGNQPQHF.

This chain links TRBV5-4 with TRBJ1-5; D ambiguous. This CDR3 comprises 14 residues. The germline gives CDR1 SGHNT, CDR2 YYREEE (reference sequence). V lost 1 base to trimming and J lost 5 bases, with 10 bases between them. The CDR3 bases are TGTGCCAGCAGCTTGTGGCAGACTGATCAGCCCCAGCATTTT. It translates to CASSLWQTDQPQHF.

This chain links TRBV2 with TRBJ1-3; D not resolved. CDR1 is SNHLY and CDR2 is FYNNEI in the germline V gene. The CDR3 extends over 14 amino acids. Deletions cut 1 base from V and 4 bases from J, with 8 bases between. This CDR3 is CASSEGRLGNTIYF. CDR3 DNA: TGTGCCAGCAGTGAAGGCAGGCTGGGAAACACCATATATTTT.

The chain links TRBV2 to TRBJ2-2, with 9 bases identical to TRBD2. The CDR3 has 16 residues. Germline CDR1 is SNHLY and CDR2 is FYNNEI. V dropped 7 bases and J dropped 3; count of bases not matched to a gene: 9. The CDR3 bases are TGTGCCAGCACCCCTAGGGTAGCGGGGGACACCGGGGAGCTGTTTTTT. This translates into CASTPRVAGDTGELFF.

The genes are TRBV7-2 and TRBJ1-5; weak D call: TRBD1 (6 bases). The ends were cut back, 1 base at V and 7 bases at J, with 17 bases in the middle. CDR3 length: 16 amino acids. Germline V gene lookup returns CDR1 SGHTA and CDR2 FQGNSA. In DNA form, the CDR3 reads TGTGCCAGCAGCTTAGAATTGAGCCAGGGGAGCCAGCCCCAGCATTTT. As protein: CASSLELSQGSQPQHF.

The chain carries TRBV5-6 and TRBJ2-7; the D is unclear. The germline V and J ends were trimmed by 0 bases and 2 bases, with 6 bases remaining between them. The CDR3 is 13 residues long. Germline CDR1 reads SGHDT; CDR2 reads YYEEEE. Written as DNA, the CDR3 is TGTGCCAGCAGCTTGGGAACAACCTACGAGCAGTACGTC. As protein: CASSLGTTYEQYV.

This chain connects TRBV4-1 to TRBJ1-2; D may be TRBD1 (5 bases). V shed 1 base and J shed 8 bases, with 14 bases lying between them. Per the germline V gene, CDR1 is MGHRA and CDR2 is YSYEKL. This CDR3 is built from 14 residues. CDR3 nucleotide sequence: TGCGCCAGCAGCCAAGGGTTGGGGCCTGGCGGCTACACCTTC. It yields the protein CASSQGLGPGGYTF.

The chain recombines TRBV5-1 with TRBJ2-5; D is ambiguous. Germline V gene lookup returns CDR1 SGHRS and CDR2 YFSETQ. The CDR3 runs 12 residues. The V end was cut by 1 base, the J end by 2 bases, with 3 bases between. CDR3 in DNA: TGCGCCAGCAGCTTGTCACAAGAGACCCAGTACTTC. Translating it yields CASSLSQETQYF. Drawing the rest from reference TRBV5-1 and TRBJ2-5, the complete variable domain is KAGVTQTPRYLIKTRGQQVTLSCSPISGHRSVSWYQQTPGQGLQFLFEYFSETQRNKGNFPGRFSGRQFSNSRSEMNVSTLELGDSALYLCASSLSQETQYFGPGTRLLVL.

The rearrangement uses TRBV28 and TRBJ2-1, with 11 nucleotides matching TRBD1. The CDR3 has 18 amino acids. CDR1 MDHEN and CDR2 SYDVKM come from the germline V gene. Trimming took 3 bases from V and 8 from J; bases not matched to a gene: 15. The DNA of the CDR3 is TGTGCCAGCAGTTTTCTGGGACAGGGGGATGTTGTGGTCGATGAGCAGTTCTTC. Translating gives CASSFLGQGDVVVDEQFF. The whole variable domain, filled in from reference TRBV28 and TRBJ2-1, reads DVKVTQSSRYLVKRTGEKVFLECVQDMDHENMFWYRQDPGLGLRLIYFSYDVKMKEKGDIPEGYSVSREKKERFSLILESASTNQTSMYLCASSFLGQGDVVVDEQFFGPGTRLTVL.

The rearrangement links TRBV3-1 (or the pseudogene TRBV3-2) to TRBJ2-5; 7 bases map to TRBD1. With V trimmed by 0 bases and J by 1 base, 5 bases remained unmatched. This CDR3 spans 16 amino acids. Germline assignment: CDR1 LGHDT and CDR2 YNNKEL (reference sequence). The CDR3 DNA follows: TGTGCCAGCAGCCAAGATCTGGCAGGGGGCCAAGAGACCCAGTACTTC. Amino acid sequence: CASSQDLAGGQETQYF.

The rearrangement uses TRBV2 and TRBJ1-1; tentatively, D is TRBD1 (6 bases). Germline CDR1 is SNHLY and CDR2 is FYNNEI. There are 14 residues in the CDR3. The ends were cut back, 3 bases at V and 4 bases at J, with 12 bases in the middle. In DNA form, the CDR3 reads TGTGCCAGCAGTGACCTCGGGGGGGCCACTGAAGCTTTCTTT. Protein product: CASSDLGGATEAFF. Full variable domain (rest looked up from reference TRBV2 and TRBJ1-1): EPEVTQTPSHQVTQMGQEVILRCVPISNHLYFYWYRQILGQKVEFLVSFYNNEISEKSEIFDDQFSVERPDGSNFTLKIRSTKLEDSAMYFCASSDLGGATEAFFGQGTRLTVV.

This clone showed up just once. The V call is TRBV27, the J call TRBJ1-5; TRBD1 aligns across 7 bases. From germline, CDR1 is MNHEY and CDR2 SMNVEV (reference sequence). J gave up 5 bases and V 7 bases, and 8 bases lay outside the gene matches. CDR3 length: 14 residues. The CDR3, as DNA: TGTGCCAGCACTGCCAGACAGGGTGATCAGCCCCAGCATTTT. Translated: CASTARQGDQPQHF.

The chain carries TRBV28 and TRBJ2-3, with 8 positions matching TRBD2. The CDR3 loop spans 15 amino acids. Losses at the gene ends were 6 bases for V and 3 bases for J; bases not matched to a gene: 8. CDR1 and CDR2 (germline): MDHEN, SYDVKM. The CDR3 region is CASRPSGPLTDTQYF. The DNA for the CDR3 is TGTGCCAGCAGGCCTAGCGGGCCTCTGACAGATACGCAGTATTTT.

A word on this clone: The junction departs from germline at one end; a sequencing error may be responsible. This rearrangement joins TRBV7-2 to TRBJ2-2, with 7 bases identical to TRBD1. Germline loops: CDR1 SGHTA, CDR2 FQGNSA. The CDR3 length is 13 residues. The CDR3 DNA reads TGTGCCAGCAGCCTCGGACAGGTTGGGGGGCTGTTTTTT. Protein: CASSLGQVGGLFF.

The J gene is TRBJ2-7, the V gene TRBV7-9; 9 positions match TRBD2. There are 14 residues in the CDR3. Unmatched junction bases numbered 6, after V lost 5 bases and J lost 4 bases. From germline, CDR1 is SEHNR and CDR2 FQNEAQ (reference sequence). DNA for the CDR3: TGTGCCAGCAGCCCGGGACTAGCCTCTTACGAGCAGTACTTC. Translating gives CASSPGLASYEQYF.

J is TRBJ2-1 and V is TRBV11-2, with D possibly TRBD1 on 6 matching bases. The CDR3 is 16 residues long. Per germline, CDR1 SGHAT and CDR2 FQNNGV. Between the trimmed V and J ends, which lost 8 bases and 0 bases, there was a span of 17 bases. CDR3 sequence reads: CASRSFTGSSYNEQFF. DNA of the CDR3: TGTGCCAGCCGAAGTTTTACAGGGAGCTCCTACAATGAGCAGTTCTTC.

This rearrangement joins TRBV28 to TRBJ1-2, with 8 bases lining up with TRBD1. The CDR3 consists of 12 residues. CDR1 is MDHEN and CDR2 is SYDVKM in the germline V gene. The V segment lost 9 bases and the J segment 4 bases; nucleotides outside the gene matches: 4. The CDR3 sequence is CASGQGGYGYTF. The CDR3 DNA follows: TGTGCCAGTGGACAGGGAGGCTATGGCTACACCTTC.

The chain is built from TRBV4-2 and TRBJ1-3; 9 bases line up with TRBD1. The ends lost 1 base at V and 4 bases at J; junction bases unmatched: 5. Germline loops: CDR1 LGHNA, CDR2 YNFKEQ. The CDR3 extends over 16 amino acids. CDR3 nucleotide sequence: TGTGCCAGCAGCCAAGGAAACAGGGGGCGGGGAAACACCATATATTTT. Translation: CASSQGNRGRGNTIYF.

This chain connects TRBV27 to TRBJ1-6, with D tentatively TRBD1 (5 bases). Between the trimmed V and J ends, which lost 6 bases and 13 bases, there was a span of 13 bases. The length of the CDR3 is 12 residues. CDR1 is MNHEY, CDR2 SMNVEV, per germline (reference sequence). The CDR3 DNA follows: TGTGCCAGCAGAACAGGAACTTGGCCCCTCCACTTT. It specifies CASRTGTWPLHF.

The genes are TRBV29-1 and TRBJ2-1, with 8 bases that match TRBD1. After removal of 6 bases from V and 4 bases from J, the junction contained 8 bases not matched to a gene. The CDR3 totals 14 residues. Per the germline V gene, CDR1 is SQVTM and CDR2 is ANQGSEA. CDR3 residues: CSVTDRVGYNEQFF. The CDR3 DNA sequence: TGCAGCGTAACGGACAGGGTCGGGTACAATGAGCAGTTCTTC.

The rearrangement links TRBV5-1 to TRBJ1-1, with D perhaps matching TRBD1 (6 bases). Looked up from germline, CDR1 is SGHRS and CDR2 is YFSETQ. Trimming left V 4 bases short and J 2 bases short, with 15 bases between. The CDR3 is 15 amino acids. The CDR3 spells CASSPGHSFNTEAFF. Here the CDR3 DNA reads TGCGCCAGCAGCCCGGGACACTCCTTTAACACTGAAGCTTTCTTT.

This rearrangement joins TRBV4-1 to TRBJ1-4, with D unclear. This CDR3 has 16 amino acids. Germline V lookup: CDR1 MGHRA, CDR2 YSYEKL. Trimming shortened V by 0 bases and J by 4 bases, and 12 bases separated the two germline ends. The CDR3 reads CASSQDSQMHNEKLFF. CDR3 DNA sequence: TGCGCCAGCAGCCAAGATTCACAGATGCATAATGAAAAACTGTTTTTT.

V is TRBV6-5 and J is TRBJ1-1; the D is unclear. CDR3 length: 11 residues. Trimming pared 6 bases from V and 7 bases from J, leaving 9 bases between. The germline CDR1 and CDR2 sequences are MNHEY and SVGAGI. Here the CDR3 reads CASSTAVEAFF. CDR3 DNA sequence: TGTGCCAGCAGCACAGCGGTTGAAGCTTTCTTT.

This sequence joins TRBV7-8 and TRBJ2-1; maybe TRBD2 (6 bases). From germline, CDR1 is SGHVS and CDR2 FQNEAQ. Trimming cost V 0 bases and J 6 bases, with 15 bases left between them. The CDR3 totals 16 residues. The CDR3 loop is CASSLARGPRLNEQFF. The DNA of the CDR3 is TGTGCCAGCAGCTTAGCGCGGGGCCCTCGCCTCAATGAGCAGTTCTTC.

This chain links TRBV6-5 with TRBJ2-7; TRBD1 aligns across 8 bases. This CDR3 region has 15 residues. V lost 0 bases, J lost 4 bases, and 5 bases stayed unmatched. Germline CDR1 MNHEY, CDR2 SVGAGI. The DNA of the CDR3 is TGTGCCAGCAGTTACTCGGGGACAGGAGAGTACGAGCAGTACTTC. Its translation: CASSYSGTGEYEQYF.